The rows below give T cell receptor beta chains drawn from one sample of a study of blood T cell repertoires in COVID-19. TCRdb's table, derived via immunoSEQ multiplex PCR, lists solely in-frame clones and lacks some. The sample shows 200,000 or so clones, around 89% of them seen only once. The sample taken for sequencing was PBMCs or T cells enriched from blood (not recorded which). Receptors originate from a woman younger than 45 who had recovered from COVID-19. Both conserved end residues are part of each CDR3.

j_call: TRBJ1-6; v_call: TRBV6-2/TRBV6-3; cdr3_aa: CASRPNRDRDSPLHF
j_call: TRBJ2-7; v_call: TRBV4-2; cdr3_aa: CASSQESSYEQYF
j_call: TRBJ2-1; v_call: TRBV9; cdr3_aa: CASSAQTSGPSHEQFF
j_call: TRBJ1-1; v_call: TRBV14; cdr3_aa: CASGDRDIFSEAFF
j_call: TRBJ1-5; v_call: TRBV27; cdr3_aa: CASQSSARSNQPQHF
j_call: TRBJ1-4; v_call: TRBV29-1; cdr3_aa: CSVGDSTTNEKLFF
j_call: TRBJ1-5; v_call: TRBV4-1; cdr3_aa: CASSQFTGVGPQHF
j_call: TRBJ1-3; v_call: TRBV7-2; cdr3_aa: CASSPTGGSGNTIYF
j_call: TRBJ1-4; v_call: TRBV5-8; cdr3_aa: CASSIGQLLNEKLFF
j_call: TRBJ1-5; v_call: TRBV6-2/TRBV6-3; cdr3_aa: CASSRGTGTGGQPQHF
j_call: TRBJ2-7; v_call: TRBV7-2; cdr3_aa: CASSLSVDNYEQYF
j_call: TRBJ1-4; v_call: TRBV29-1; cdr3_aa: CSVEADSEKLFF
j_call: TRBJ2-7; v_call: TRBV19; cdr3_aa: CASGTSGYYEQYF
j_call: TRBJ1-5; v_call: TRBV7-6; cdr3_aa: CASSLVGGSNQPQHF
j_call: TRBJ1-1; v_call: TRBV7-9; cdr3_aa: CASSPPTVGTEAFF
j_call: TRBJ2-5; v_call: TRBV7-7; cdr3_aa: CASSKGHYQETQYF
j_call: TRBJ2-7; v_call: TRBV7-2; cdr3_aa: CASSLANSPGYEQYF
j_call: TRBJ1-4; v_call: TRBV3-1/TRBV3-2; cdr3_aa: CASSQDFRVRSEKLFF
j_call: TRBJ2-1; v_call: TRBV4-3; cdr3_aa: CASSQTSGDINEQFF
j_call: TRBJ1-6; v_call: TRBV6-5; cdr3_aa: CASSTRDRSSPLHF
j_call: TRBJ2-5; v_call: TRBV7-2; cdr3_aa: CASSLFGGRLETQYF
j_call: TRBJ1-1; v_call: TRBV29-1; cdr3_aa: CSLGRGGTMNTEAFF
j_call: TRBJ1-1; v_call: TRBV9; cdr3_aa: CASSDQSGNTEAFF